This entry lists 9 T cell receptor beta chains sequenced from one sample in a study of blood T cell repertoires in COVID-19. The protocol was immunoSEQ multiplex PCR, while the TCRdb copy is restricted to in-frame clones and leaves out a portion. The sample records more than 100,000 clones, about 87% being singletons. Sequencing was done on a sample of peripheral blood. These receptor sequences come from a man aged 50 or older with active COVID-19.

This rearrangement joins TRBV24-1 to TRBJ2-3; 13 bases align to TRBD2. With V trimmed by 3 bases and J by 0 bases, 5 bases remained unmatched. CDR1 and CDR2 from the germline V gene are KGHDR and SFDVKD. This CDR3 comprises 18 residues. The CDR3 region is CATSDRTSGGGSTDTQYF. The CDR3 nucleotides read TGTGCCACCAGTGATCGGACTAGCGGGGGTGGTAGCACAGATACGCAGTATTTT.

The rearrangement uses TRBV5-1 and TRBJ2-1, with 7 bases lining up with TRBD1. Germline V gene data show CDR1 as SGHRS and CDR2 as YFSETQ. The junction had 4 bases not matched to a gene; V was cut back by 4 bases and J by 0 bases. The CDR3 is 15 residues long. CDR3 sequence: CASSLGQPSYNEQFF. Here the CDR3 DNA reads TGCGCCAGCAGCCTGGGACAGCCCTCCTACAATGAGCAGTTCTTC.

The chain is built from TRBV2 and TRBJ1-5; D is undetermined. CDR3 length: 14 residues. V was trimmed by 7 bases and J by 14 bases, leaving 24 bases between them. Germline CDR1 is SNHLY and CDR2 is FYNNEI. Here the CDR3 reads CASMEGSEGRSKHF. The CDR3 nucleotides read TGTGCCAGCATGGAGGGATCAGAGGGTCGGTCGAAGCATTTT.

The chain recombines TRBV6-5 with TRBJ1-2; D uncertain. The CDR3 has 13 residues. Germline CDR1 reads MNHEY; CDR2 reads SVGAGI. The V end lost 5 bases, the J end lost 4 bases, and 11 bases lay between the germline ends. The CDR3 sequence: CASSPEVGYGYTF. In DNA form, the CDR3 reads TGTGCCAGCAGTCCTGAGGTCGGCTATGGCTACACCTTC.

The rearrangement joins TRBV4-2 to TRBJ1-2; 8 bases agree with TRBD1. Germline V gene lookup returns CDR1 LGHNA and CDR2 YNFKEQ. The CDR3 spans 13 residues. Unmatched junction bases numbered 6, after V lost 4 bases and J lost 8 bases. The CDR3 sequence is CASSPGQGGGYTF. CDR3 nucleotides: TGTGCCAGCAGCCCAGGACAGGGCGGCGGCTACACCTTC.

V is TRBV5-1 and J is TRBJ1-1; TRBD1 aligns across 7 bases. The V gene's germline CDR1 is SGHRS and CDR2 YFSETQ. V gave up 4 bases and J gave up 2 bases; unmatched junction bases: 8. CDR3 length equals 15 residues. The CDR3 loop reads CASSPFTGANTEAFF. DNA for the CDR3: TGCGCCAGCAGCCCCTTTACAGGGGCTAACACTGAAGCTTTCTTT.

This chain uses TRBV19 with TRBJ2-7; D ambiguous. Germline CDR1 and CDR2: LNHDA and SQIVND (reference sequence). The length of the CDR3 is 14 residues. V was cut by 1 base and J by 2 bases, with 9 bases left in between. CDR3 loop: CASSIGDGAYEQYF. In DNA form, the CDR3 reads TGTGCCAGTAGTATAGGAGACGGAGCCTACGAGCAGTACTTC. Variable domain in full (rest from reference TRBV19 and TRBJ2-7): DGGITQSPKYLFRKEGQNVTLSCEQNLNHDAMYWYRQDPGQGLRLIYYSQIVNDFQKGDIAEGYSVSREKKESFPLTVTSAQKNPTAFYLCASSIGDGAYEQYFGPGTRLTVT.

CDR3 residues: CASSLVGLWEEKLFF. In nucleotides, the CDR3 is TGTGCCAGCAGCTTAGTAGGGCTATGGGAGGAAAAACTGTTTTTT. V is TRBV11-2 and J is TRBJ1-4; D is uncertain. Trimming took 1 base from V and 8 from J, leaving 14 bases between them. Germline CDR1 SGHAT, CDR2 FQNNGV. There are 15 residues in the CDR3.

This clone showed up just once. The CDR3 nucleotides read TGTGCTAGTGGACCAGGGAACAATCGGGTGAGAGAGACCCAGTACTTC. Translated, it gives CASGPGNNRVRETQYF. The chain uses TRBV12-5 and TRBJ2-5; tentative D call: TRBD1 (5 bases). CDR1 is LGHNT and CDR2 is FRNRAP in the germline V gene. V was shortened by 6 bases and J by 4 bases, with 21 bases between the two germline ends. CDR3 length equals 16 residues.